This T cell receptor beta chain was captured in a study of CD8 T cells in Susac syndrome. Random-hexamer reverse transcription was applied to about 0.45 to 1 ug RNA. TCRdb reprocessed the immunoSEQ multiplex PCR reads via MiXCR and lists one record per CDR3 protein. The sample holds 400,000 to 550,000 distinct CDR3 sequences, more than 80% seen once. The CDR3 consists of 14 residues. Germline trimming cut 2 bases from V and 5 bases from J; bases unmatched to any gene: 3. Germline loops: CDR1 MNHEY, CDR2 SMNVEV (reference sequence). This clonotype was seen just once. The V call is TRBV27, the J call TRBJ2-1, with 7 positions matching TRBD2. This receptor was identified in a human donor with multiple sclerosis. The sequencing input was CD8+ T cells from PBMCs. The CDR3 region has the DNA TGTGCCAGCAGTTTACCCGGGAGGCACAATGAGCAGTTCTTC. Its protein product is CASSLPGRHNEQFF.